A single sample is the source of the 18 T cell receptor beta chains below, sequenced in a study of early T cells in non-severe SARS-CoV-2 infection. TCRdb analysed the 5' RACE reads with MiXCR anew, one entry per CDR3 protein. Found here are some 30,000 distinct CDR3 sequences, around 6% of them singletons; the top ten hold approximately 5.8%. What was sequenced was whole blood. The source is an adult who was a healthcare worker with PCR-confirmed SARS-CoV-2 infection or an uninfected control (not recorded which).

The V gene is TRBV24-1, the J gene TRBJ2-1; D is possibly TRBD2 (6 bases). The CDR3 extends over 15 amino acids. The ends were cut back, 0 bases at V and 8 bases at J, with 13 bases in the middle. Germline loops: CDR1 KGHDR, CDR2 SFDVKD. Here the CDR3 DNA reads TGTGCCACCAGTGATTTGCATGGCAGGAGGGATGAGCAGTTCTTC. Translation: CATSDLHGRRDEQFF.

This clonotype occurred many times. This chain uses TRBV4-2 with TRBJ1-4; D remains ambiguous. The CDR3 contains 14 residues. Germline lookup yields CDR1 LGHNA and CDR2 YNFKEQ. Trimming pared 0 bases from V and 1 base from J, leaving 3 bases between. The CDR3 spells CASSQEVTNEKLFF. CDR3 DNA: TGTGCCAGCAGCCAAGAGGTAACTAATGAAAAACTGTTTTTT.

This clonotype was detected many times. The chain uses TRBV7-6 and TRBJ2-5; 12 bases are a match to TRBD2. Germline CDR1 and CDR2: SGHVS and FNYEAQ. The CDR3 sequence is 15 residues long. The J segment lost 3 bases and the V segment lost 8 bases, leaving 7 bases of the junction unmatched. The CDR3 is CASRWTSGKEETQYF. CDR3 sequence (DNA): TGTGCCAGCCGCTGGACTAGCGGGAAGGAAGAGACCCAGTACTTC.

This clonotype came up many times. The V gene is TRBV7-9, the J gene TRBJ1-1; D unclear. The ends were cut back, 6 bases at V and 5 bases at J, with 22 bases in the middle. This CDR3 has 16 amino acids. CDR1 and CDR2 from the germline V gene are SEHNR and FQNEAQ (reference sequence). CDR3 in amino acids: CASRGLSLLAGTEAFF. The CDR3 DNA reads as TGTGCCAGCAGAGGGCTGTCGTTGTTGGCGGGAACTGAAGCTTTCTTT.

As for this clonotype: A clone one base away is much larger, so this may be a read error. The missing conserved phenylalanine or tryptophan at the end of this CDR3 makes a read error likely. The chain links TRBV7-8 to TRBJ2-3; no clear D gene. Trimming left V 5 bases short and J 5 bases short, with 11 bases between. CDR1 and CDR2 (germline): SGHVS, FQNEAQ. The length of the CDR3 is 13 residues. The CDR3 region is CASSADLRDTQYS. CDR3 DNA sequence: TGTGCCAGCAGCGCTGACTTGAGAGATACGCAGTATTCT.

V and J are TRBV7-2 and TRBJ1-5; TRBD1 might be the D (6 bases). This CDR3 has 14 amino acids. The V gene's germline CDR1 is SGHTA and CDR2 FQGNSA. Trimming removed 4 bases from V and 0 bases from J, with 7 bases in between. This chain's CDR3 is CASSSTGSNQPQHF. The CDR3 coding sequence is TGTGCCAGCAGCTCGACAGGTAGCAATCAGCCCCAGCATTTT.

This clonotype was seen only a few times. This sequence joins TRBV20-1 and TRBJ1-2; the D gene is possibly TRBD1 (5 bases). The CDR3 contains 12 residues. Trimming cost V 3 bases and J 4 bases, with 9 bases left between them. Germline assignment: CDR1 DFQATT and CDR2 SNEGSKA (reference sequence). The CDR3 here is CSASPDTYGYTF. The DNA for the CDR3 is TGCAGTGCTAGTCCGGACACCTATGGCTACACCTTC.

The chain uses TRBV5-1 and TRBJ1-6; D is ambiguous. The CDR3 is 12 residues long. Trimming left V 0 bases short and J 7 bases short, with 2 bases between. CDR1 and CDR2 from the germline V gene are SGHRS and YFSETQ. CDR3 DNA sequence: TGCGCCAGCAGCTTGGGGAATTCACCCCTCCACTTT. Its translation is CASSLGNSPLHF.

This clonotype was counted at least ten times. The genes are TRBV7-3 and TRBJ2-7; D remains ambiguous. The CDR3 is 12 residues long. Between the trimmed V and J ends, which lost 10 bases and 2 bases, there was a span of 12 bases. Germline CDR1 and CDR2: SGHTA and FQGTGA. The CDR3 protein is CATLVLAYEQYF. The CDR3 nucleotides are TGTGCCACCCTGGTTTTGGCCTACGAGCAGTACTTC.

Only a few counts were recorded for this clonotype. The chain employs TRBV27 and TRBJ2-7, with a possible D match to TRBD1 (5 bases). With 3 bases removed from V and 0 bases from J, the gap between germline ends came to 9 bases. CDR3 size: 14 residues. Germline V gene sequence: CDR1 MNHEY, CDR2 SMNVEV (reference sequence). The CDR3 reads CASSFGANSYEQYF. In DNA form, the CDR3 reads TGTGCCAGCAGTTTTGGGGCAAACTCCTACGAGCAGTACTTC.

This clonotype occurred many times. The chain has TRBV7-9 and TRBJ2-7; no firm D call. The V end lost 4 bases, the J end lost 0 bases, and 10 bases lay between the germline ends. This CDR3 is 14 amino acids long. Germline CDR1 SEHNR, CDR2 FQNEAQ (reference sequence). The CDR3 DNA follows: TGTGCCAGCAGCTCCTCGGGCAGCTCCTACGAGCAGTACTTC. This translates into CASSSSGSSYEQYF.

This clonotype was detected many times. The rearrangement uses TRBV20-1 and TRBJ1-1; TRBD1 might be the D (5 bases). V lost 6 bases, J lost 7 bases, and 18 bases lay in between. The CDR3 is 13 amino acids. Germline lookup yields CDR1 DFQATT and CDR2 SNEGSKA (reference sequence). The CDR3 DNA follows: TGCAGTGCCCGGGCGGGGGGAAAGGTTGAAGCTTTCTTT. Its translation is CSARAGGKVEAFF.

This clonotype has a count of ten or more. This sequence joins TRBV7-9 and TRBJ2-1, with 8 bases lining up with TRBD1. The V gene's germline CDR1 is SEHNR and CDR2 FQNEAQ (reference sequence). The junction had 2 bases not matched to a gene; V was cut back by 3 bases and J by 7 bases. There are 13 residues in the CDR3. The CDR3 region is CASSLGQVNEQFF. The CDR3 coding sequence is TGTGCCAGCAGCTTGGGACAGGTAAATGAGCAGTTCTTC.

This clonotype has a count of ten or more. V is TRBV20-1 and J is TRBJ2-7; TRBD2 agrees at 10 bases. Germline loops: CDR1 DFQATT, CDR2 SNEGSKA (reference sequence). V lost 6 bases and J lost 10; bases outside the gene matches: 15. The CDR3 totals 14 residues. The CDR3 reads CSADPGLATPEQYF. The CDR3 bases are TGCAGTGCAGACCCGGGACTAGCGACCCCAGAACAGTACTTC.

In its sample, this clonotype was seen a few times. This chain joins TRBV5-1 and TRBJ2-7, with D hard to call. Germline-derived CDR1 and CDR2 are SGHRS and YFSETQ. The CDR3 length is 15 residues. V was cut by 0 bases and J by 5 bases, with 15 bases left in between. CDR3 nucleotide sequence: TGCGCCAGCAGCTTGGCCGGGCAGCCAAGGGACGAGCAGTACTTC. It codes for CASSLAGQPRDEQYF.

V gene TRBV20-1 combines with J gene TRBJ2-2, with D tentatively TRBD2 (6 bases). This CDR3 is built from 15 residues. The germline V gene has CDR1 DFQATT and CDR2 SNEGSKA (reference sequence). The V and J ends lost 6 bases and 3 bases respectively, with 17 bases between them. CDR3 in DNA: TGCAGTGCAAAAACGGGAGCCAGGGACACCGGGGAGCTGTTTTTT. Translation gives CSAKTGARDTGELFF.

This clonotype appeared many times. Sequence at one end of the junction differs from germline and may be a read error. This chain joins TRBV7-2 and TRBJ2-3; D not resolved. Germline CDR1 reads SGHTA; CDR2 reads FQGNSA. CDR3 length: 13 amino acids. The DNA of the CDR3 is TGTGCCAGCAGCCTGGATCAACTTACGTCCGAACACTTT. Protein sequence: CASSLDQLTSEHF.

This clonotype came up many times. V usage is TRBV7-3 and J usage is TRBJ1-6; D not certain. Trimming left V 2 bases short and J 5 bases short, with 7 bases between. Per germline, CDR1 SGHTA and CDR2 FQGTGA. This CDR3 is built from 14 residues. In DNA form, the CDR3 reads TGTGCCAGCAGCTTATGGCCCGATAATTCACCCCTCCACTTT. It specifies CASSLWPDNSPLHF.